This TCR beta chain was identified during a study of CD8+CD57+ T cells in acquired aplastic anemia. Turning to the study itself: As sequenced from healthy donors, CD4+ cells averaged roughly 10 million reads.

About this clonotype: A much larger clone sits a single nucleotide away, making a read error possible.

The TCR beta profiling, which covered VDJ combination and CDR3 sequence, was carried out using genomic DNA as the template. TCRdb used MiXCR to reprocess the reads, holding one entry per CDR3 protein. The repertoire includes 400,000 to 450,000 distinct CDR3 sequences, roughly 68% of them detected once, and 3.5% to 4.5% sits in the top ten. The CDR3 consists of 14 residues. The germline CDR1 and CDR2 sequences are MNHNS and SASEGT. Trimming stripped 6 bases from V and 10 bases from J, with 21 bases between. The sequence came from a human donor in good health, serving as a control. The sequenced material came from sorted CD4+, CD8+, or CD8+CD57+ T cells (not recorded which) from PBMCs. V is TRBV6-1 and J is TRBJ1-2; possibly TRBD1 for D (5 bases). CDR3 nucleotide sequence: TGTGCCAGCAGCGAGTCCGGGCTGGGGACTGACTACACCTTC. Protein: CASSESGLGTDYTF.